The 30 T cell receptor beta chains listed next were all sequenced from one sample in a study of control samples from healthy donors and cancer patients. TCRdb keeps only in-frame clones here, not all; method: immunoSEQ multiplex PCR. This table has about 180,000 clones, around nine tenths appearing once. The sequencing input was blood. The source is a young man in good health.

Here the CDR3 reads CASSGSRYNEQFF. In DNA form, the CDR3 reads TGTGCCAGCAGCGGGAGTCGGTACAATGAGCAGTTCTTC. The chain carries TRBV11-3 and TRBJ2-1; weak D call: TRBD2 (5 bases). There are 13 residues in the CDR3. The V end lost 5 bases, the J end lost 4 bases, and 9 bases lay between the germline ends. Per germline, CDR1 SGHNT and CDR2 YENEEA. The variable domain in full, completed from reference TRBV11-3 and TRBJ2-1, reads EAGVVQSPRYKIIEKKQPVAFWCNPISGHNTLYWYLQNLGQGPELLIRYENEEAVDDSQLPKDRFSAERLKGVDSTLKIQPAELGDSAVYLCASSGSRYNEQFFGPGTRLTVL.

The V and J genes are TRBV5-3 and TRBJ2-1; 16 bases are a match to TRBD2. TRBV5-3 is treated as an ORF (open reading frame) with a function not yet certain. V shed 4 bases and J 2 bases; nucleotides not matched to a gene: 12. This CDR3 has 20 amino acids. Here the CDR3 reads CARSPPLGLAGGPPYNEQFF. The CDR3 DNA reads TGTGCCAGAAGCCCCCCCTTGGGACTAGCGGGAGGGCCGCCCTACAATGAGCAGTTCTTC.

This clone was seen just once. The chain combines TRBV11-2 with TRBJ1-6; D perhaps matches TRBD1 (5 bases). The CDR3 totals 18 residues. In germline, CDR1 is SGHAT, CDR2 FQNNGV. The ends were cut back, 5 bases at V and 0 bases at J, with 17 bases in the middle. The CDR3 bases are TGTGCCAGCAGCATCGAAGGGAGACAGAGCTCCTATAATTCACCCCTCCACTTT. It encodes CASSIEGRQSSYNSPLHF.

This clone was recorded only once. This sequence joins TRBV24-1 and TRBJ2-5, with D maybe TRBD2 (7 bases). This CDR3 contains 15 residues. Per germline, CDR1 KGHDR and CDR2 SFDVKD. Deletions cut 0 bases from V and 4 bases from J, with 11 bases between. CDR3 protein: CATSDLRRGGETQYF. The CDR3 nucleotides read TGTGCCACCAGTGATTTGCGGAGGGGGGGAGAGACCCAGTACTTC.

The chain couples TRBV19 to TRBJ2-2; D not certain. V shed 7 bases and J shed 1 base, with 4 bases lying between them. CDR1 and CDR2 (germline): LNHDA, SQIVND (reference sequence). The CDR3 totals 12 residues. DNA for the CDR3: TGTGCCAGTAAACGGAACACCGGGGAGCTGTTTTTT. It yields the protein CASKRNTGELFF. The variable domain in full, with the rest retrieved from reference TRBV19 and TRBJ2-2, is DGGITQSPKYLFRKEGQNVTLSCEQNLNHDAMYWYRQDPGQGLRLIYYSQIVNDFQKGDIAEGYSVSREKKESFPLTVTSAQKNPTAFYLCASKRNTGELFFGEGSRLTVL.

This chain links TRBV12-5 with TRBJ1-2, with a possible D match to TRBD1 (5 bases). The CDR3 is made up of 12 amino acids. Germline values: CDR1 LGHNT, CDR2 FRNRAP. Trimming removed 0 bases from V and 11 bases from J, with 10 bases in between. The CDR3 nucleotides are TGTGCTAGTGGTTTGGTACCGGGGCGTTACACCTTC. Residues: CASGLVPGRYTF.

This clone was seen a single time. The chain combines TRBV7-8 with TRBJ2-2, with TRBD2 identical over 13 bases. From germline, CDR1 is SGHVS and CDR2 FQNEAQ. The ends lost 3 bases at V and 6 bases at J; junction bases unmatched: 4. This CDR3 has 16 amino acids. CDR3 region: CASSFFGLAGAGELFF. CDR3 nucleotides: TGTGCCAGCAGCTTCTTTGGACTAGCGGGAGCCGGGGAGCTGTTTTTT.

This clone has only a few counts. V and J are TRBV5-1 and TRBJ1-2; a weak D match, TRBD1 (5 bases). The V and J ends lost 4 bases and 2 bases respectively, with 12 bases between them. The CDR3 runs 14 residues. The germline CDR1 and CDR2 sequences are SGHRS and YFSETQ. Written as DNA, the CDR3 is TGCGCCAGCAGCGCGCTGACAGCGAACTATGGCTACACCTTC. Its protein product is CASSALTANYGYTF.

The genes are TRBV4-2 and TRBJ2-3; D is possibly TRBD1 or TRBD2 (5 bases each). Germline-derived CDR1 and CDR2 are LGHNA and YNFKEQ. V lost 4 bases to trimming and J lost 6 bases, with 11 bases between them. CDR3 length: 13 amino acids. The chain's CDR3 is CASSLGTGDTQYF. The CDR3 coding sequence is TGTGCCAGCAGCCTAGGGACGGGCGATACGCAGTATTTT.

V usage is TRBV7-6 and J usage is TRBJ1-4; D gene ambiguous. Germline CDR1 is SGHVS and CDR2 is FNYEAQ. The CDR3 totals 12 residues. The germline V and J ends were trimmed by 4 bases and 10 bases, with 10 bases remaining between them. CDR3 DNA sequence: TGTGCCAGCAGCTCCCCGCTAGGAAAACTGTTTTTT. Protein product: CASSSPLGKLFF.

This rearrangement joins TRBV19 to TRBJ2-1, with D possibly TRBD1 on 5 matching bases. Germline V gives CDR1 LNHDA, CDR2 SQIVND (reference sequence). This CDR3 region has 15 residues. Trimming cost V 2 bases and J 7 bases, with 15 bases left between them. The CDR3 sequence is CASSIQGWQRNEQFF. The CDR3 nucleotides read TGTGCCAGTAGTATACAGGGCTGGCAAAGAAATGAGCAGTTCTTC.

This sequence joins TRBV4-1 and TRBJ2-2; possibly TRBD1 for D (5 bases). This CDR3 region has 16 residues. Trimming took 4 bases from V and 2 from J, leaving 14 bases between them. CDR1 is MGHRA and CDR2 is YSYEKL in the germline V gene. The CDR3 DNA reads TGCGCCAGCAGCCGACTGACGACAGAAAACACCGGGGAGCTGTTTTTT. Translation gives CASSRLTTENTGELFF.

V and J are TRBV7-2 and TRBJ2-3; the match to TRBD1 covers 11 bases. In germline, CDR1 is SGHTA, CDR2 FQGNSA. J was trimmed by 7 bases and V by 3 bases; bases with no gene match: 6. The CDR3 runs 15 residues. CDR3: CASSFPDRGLNTQYF. The CDR3 nucleotides read TGTGCCAGCAGCTTCCCGGACAGGGGGCTGAATACGCAGTATTTT.

The chain is built from TRBV11-2 and TRBJ2-1; 9 nucleotides align to TRBD2. The V and J ends lost 4 bases and 5 bases, in that order; junction bases with no gene match: 15. Germline V CDR1 and CDR2: SGHAT, FQNNGV. The CDR3 runs to 18 residues. The CDR3 sequence is CASSSRPLGAGGDNEQFF. The CDR3 DNA is TGTGCCAGCAGCTCACGCCCCCTGGGGGCGGGAGGGGACAATGAGCAGTTCTTC. Drawing the rest from reference TRBV11-2 and TRBJ2-1, the complete variable domain is EAGVAQSPRYKIIEKRQSVAFWCNPISGHATLYWYQQILGQGPKLLIQFQNNGVVDDSQLPKDRFSAERLKGVDSTLKIQPAKLEDSAVYLCASSSRPLGAGGDNEQFFGPGTRLTVL.

This rearrangement joins TRBV7-8 to TRBJ2-2; 9 nucleotides match TRBD2. With V trimmed by 8 bases and J by 6 bases, 4 bases remained unmatched. The CDR3 loop spans 13 amino acids. The germline V gene encodes CDR1 SGHVS and CDR2 FQNEAQ. The CDR3 protein is CASSQREAGELFF. In DNA, the CDR3 is TGTGCCAGCTCCCAGCGGGAGGCCGGGGAGCTGTTTTTT.

With respect to this clone: At one end, the junction sequence differs from germline, possibly due to a read error. The CDR3 sequence: CASSLRCSGW. CDR3 DNA: TGTGCCAGCAGCTTGAGGTGTAGCGGTTGG. The rearrangement links TRBV5-4 to TRBJ2-3; perhaps TRBD2 as D (6 bases). Germline lookup yields CDR1 SGHNT and CDR2 YYREEE (reference sequence). The CDR3 is 10 residues long.

The genes are TRBV27 and TRBJ2-7; TRBD1 might be the D (5 bases). V was clipped by 2 bases and J by 3 bases, with 8 bases between them. The CDR3 extends over 13 amino acids. Germline V gene sequence: CDR1 MNHEY, CDR2 SMNVEV (reference sequence). The DNA of the CDR3 is TGTGCCAGCAGTTTACAGGGAAACTACGAGCAGTACTTC. This gives the protein CASSLQGNYEQYF.

This clone has just a few counts. The J gene is TRBJ1-5, the V gene TRBV10-2; no reliable D call. The CDR3 runs 16 residues. CDR1 and CDR2 (germline): WSHSY, SAAADI. The V end was cut by 0 bases, the J end by 3 bases, with 12 bases between. The CDR3 sequence is CASSESLGRFNQPQHF. DNA for the CDR3: TGCGCCAGCAGTGAGTCCTTGGGGAGATTCAATCAGCCCCAGCATTTT.

V gene TRBV7-9 combines with J gene TRBJ1-1, with D perhaps matching TRBD1 (6 bases). The CDR3 consists of 15 residues. In germline, CDR1 is SEHNR, CDR2 FQNEAQ (reference sequence). The germline V and J ends were trimmed by 3 bases and 4 bases, with 15 bases remaining between them. The CDR3 loop is CASSFYTGKGTEAFF. CDR3 nucleotide sequence: TGTGCCAGCAGCTTCTACACAGGGAAGGGCACTGAAGCTTTCTTT.

The chain carries TRBV12-3 or TRBV12-4 and TRBJ2-4; tentative D call: TRBD1 (6 bases). The CDR3 sequence is 13 residues long. Trimming pared 6 bases from V and 3 bases from J, leaving 9 bases between. The CDR3 here is CASRYRDKNIQYF. The DNA of the CDR3 is TGTGCCAGCAGGTACAGGGACAAAAACATTCAGTACTTC.

This clone was observed a handful of times. This rearrangement joins TRBV5-1 to TRBJ2-2, with 7 positions matching TRBD2. The J segment lost 0 bases and the V segment lost 0 bases, leaving 5 bases of the junction unmatched. The germline CDR1 and CDR2 sequences are SGHRS and YFSETQ. This CDR3 spans 17 amino acids. The CDR3 region has the DNA TGCGCCAGCAGCTTGGCCTGGGCGGGGGCGAACACCGGGGAGCTGTTTTTT. Its protein product is CASSLAWAGANTGELFF.

The chain is built from TRBV5-6 and TRBJ1-3; D is possibly TRBD1 (5 bases). Germline values: CDR1 SGHDT, CDR2 YYEEEE. This CDR3 has 16 residues. V lost 2 bases and J 2 bases, leaving 14 bases between the germline ends. CDR3 residues: CASSFRANSPGNTIYF. CDR3 DNA: TGTGCCAGCAGCTTCAGGGCAAACTCTCCTGGAAACACCATATATTTT. The full variable domain, its missing parts supplied by reference TRBV5-6 and TRBJ1-3, is DAGVTQSPTHLIKTRGQQVTLRCSPKSGHDTVSWYQQALGQGPQFIFQYYEEEERQRGNFPDRFSGHQFPNYSSELNVNALLLGDSALYLCASSFRANSPGNTIYFGEGSWLTVV.

The CDR3 spells CASSQLILRSNQPQHF. CDR3 DNA: TGTGCCAGCAGCCAATTGATTCTTCGGAGCAATCAGCCCCAGCATTTT. The gene calls are TRBV14 and TRBJ1-5; D uncertain. Looked up from germline, CDR1 is SGHDN and CDR2 is FVKESK. The CDR3 covers 16 residues. V was cut by 2 bases and J by 1 base, with 12 bases left in between.

This chain links TRBV15 with TRBJ2-7; 10 bases align to TRBD2. Looked up from germline, CDR1 is LNHNV and CDR2 is YYDKDF (reference sequence). Trimming took 0 bases from V and 5 from J; bases not matched to a gene: 7. The CDR3 covers 16 residues. In DNA form, the CDR3 reads TGTGCCACCAGCAGAGATCGTCTAGCGGGAGCCGACGAGCAGTACTTC. Translating it yields CATSRDRLAGADEQYF. The full variable domain, rest sourced from reference TRBV15 and TRBJ2-7, is DAMVIQNPRYQVTQFGKPVTLSCSQTLNHNVMYWYQQKSSQAPKLLFHYYDKDFNNEADTPDNFQSRRPNTSFCFLDIRSPGLGDTAMYLCATSRDRLAGADEQYFGPGTRLTVT.

The sample holds a few counts of this clone. This chain joins TRBV5-1 and TRBJ1-5, with 8 nucleotides matching TRBD1. Germline assignment: CDR1 SGHRS and CDR2 YFSETQ. With 4 bases clipped from V and 7 bases from J, the junction kept 4 bases outside the gene matches. The CDR3 has 13 residues. The CDR3 here is CASSLTGEQPQHF. The CDR3 DNA reads as TGCGCCAGCAGCCTGACAGGGGAACAGCCCCAGCATTTT.

The chain recombines TRBV18 with TRBJ1-4; 10 bases agree with TRBD1. The germline gives CDR1 KGHSH, CDR2 LQKENI. The CDR3 has 14 residues. V gave up 6 bases and J gave up 7 bases; unmatched junction bases: 5. The CDR3 spells CASSSWDRGEKLFF. DNA for the CDR3: TGTGCCAGCTCCTCGTGGGACAGGGGTGAAAAACTGTTTTTT.

In this sample, this clone turned up once. V and J are TRBV6-1 and TRBJ1-2; no definite D call. Between the trimmed V and J ends, which lost 4 bases and 3 bases, there was a span of 18 bases. The CDR3 spans 16 residues. Germline CDR1 MNHNS, CDR2 SASEGT. The CDR3: CASSASTSSSYYGYTF. CDR3 coding DNA: TGTGCCAGCAGTGCCTCGACATCCTCCAGCTACTATGGCTACACCTTC.

The J gene is TRBJ2-5, the V gene TRBV5-1; 7 nucleotides match TRBD1. CDR1 and CDR2 (germline): SGHRS, YFSETQ. V shed 3 bases and J 1 base; nucleotides not matched to a gene: 3. There are 14 residues in the CDR3. The CDR3 DNA sequence: TGCGCCAGCAGCTCGGGGACAGCCCAAGAGACCCAGTACTTC. The encoded protein is CASSSGTAQETQYF.

The gene calls are TRBV5-6 and TRBJ1-4, with D tentatively TRBD1 (6 bases). CDR3 length equals 15 residues. Germline V gene sequence: CDR1 SGHDT, CDR2 YYEEEE. V was clipped by 3 bases and J by 8 bases, with 17 bases between them. The DNA of the CDR3 is TGTGCCAGCAGCTCCTGGGGGCGTCTAGGAGAAAAACTGTTTTTT. Protein product: CASSSWGRLGEKLFF.

This chain links TRBV27 with TRBJ2-5, with D maybe TRBD2 (5 bases). Germline V CDR1 and CDR2: MNHEY, SMNVEV (reference sequence). Trimming removed 2 bases at V and 4 bases at J, with 11 bases between. The CDR3 is 14 amino acids. The CDR3: CASSLNPGLETQYF. The CDR3 DNA sequence: TGTGCCAGCAGTTTAAATCCAGGACTAGAGACCCAGTACTTC.